This T cell receptor (beta chain) derives from a study of blood T cell repertoires in COVID-19. Study in general: The cDNA or gDNA used as material had been derived from T cells, B-cell-depleted T cells, or PBMCs.

In the source study's methods: It was from reference gene primer amplification that nucleated cell counts were estimated. Profiling relied on immunoSEQ multiplex PCR, and the TCRdb table lists in-frame clones only, not all of them. Clone size and V and J calls were adopted from that table, with D and trimming inferred from the DNA. The data show about 200,000 clones, approximately 87% seen once. With V trimmed by 5 bases and J by 1 base, 5 bases remained unmatched. Germline V gene lookup returns CDR1 MNHEY and CDR2 SVGEGT. There are 14 residues in the CDR3. Specimen: peripheral blood. The sequence derives from a woman in her seventies with acute or convalescent COVID-19. The chain couples TRBV6-2 or TRBV6-3 to TRBJ2-7; 7 nucleotides match TRBD1. The CDR3 loop reads CASSLRQGSYEQYF. In nucleotides, the CDR3 is TGTGCCAGCAGTCTACGACAGGGTTCCTACGAGCAGTACTTC.